The rows below give T cell receptor beta chains drawn from one sample of a study of cytomegalovirus exposure and HLA in healthy donors. The repertoire was sequenced with immunoSEQ multiplex PCR; TCRdb's copy has only in-frame clones and lacks some. Here the sample spans around 150,000 clones, under 90% being singletons. The sample consisted of PBMCs. All receptors derive from a man aged 25 to 40 in good health and CMV-seronegative. Each CDR3 is given with its conserved first and last residue. D genes are given only for firm matches. Where a row states a size, it is once, few, many or the class of an expanded clone; other rows omit it.

19 TRBJ2-6 NA NA TRBV21-1 NA CASSKVRQGVAPGANVLTF
16 TRBJ2-7 NA TRBD1 TRBV7-9 TGTGCCAGCAGCCCGACGACAGGGTTAACGACCTACGAGCAGTACTTC CASSPTTGLTTYEQYF
15 TRBJ2-3 NA NA TRBV2 TGTGCCAGCAGCCTCCAGCGAACTAGCACAGATACGCAGTATTTT CASSLQRTSTDTQYF
14 TRBJ1-2 NA NA TRBV2 TGTGCCAGCATCACTGGGGGGGCGCGGTATGGCTACACCTTC CASITGGARYGYTF
16 TRBJ2-7 NA TRBD2 TRBV11-3 TGTGCCAGCAGCTTATCTAGCGGGAGTAAGGGCTACGAGCAGTACTTC CASSLSSGSKGYEQYF
14 TRBJ1-1 NA TRBD1 TRBV29-1 TGCAGCGTTGGGGGACAGGGTGGTTTGACTGAAGCTTTCTTT CSVGGQGGLTEAFF
14 TRBJ1-2 NA TRBD1 TRBV27 TGTGCCAGCAGTAAACGAGGGGGCGCCTATGGCTACACCTTC CASSKRGGAYGYTF
15 TRBJ1-3 NA TRBD1 TRBV5-4 TGTGCCAGCAGCCCAGACAGGGGCCCTGGAAACACCATATATTTT CASSPDRGPGNTIYF
14 TRBJ1-1 NA NA TRBV10-3 TGTGCCATCAGGGGCTTGCAGGCGAACACTGAAGCTTTCTTT CAIRGLQANTEAFF
13 TRBJ2-7 NA NA TRBV30 TGTGCCTGGAGTGGCGGGCCTGAGAGAGAGCAGTACTTC CAWSGGPEREQYF
13 TRBJ2-7 NA TRBD1 TRBV9 TGTGCCAGCGGTCGAGTCGGACAGGGCGAGCAGTACTTC CASGRVGQGEQYF
15 TRBJ1-1 NA NA TRBV7-3 TGTGCCAGCAGCCCCGGACATGATATGAACACTGAAGCTTTCTTT CASSPGHDMNTEAFF
16 TRBJ2-2 NA TRBD2 TRBV7-3 TGTGCCAGCAGCGAGAGACTAGCGGGGGGTTCCGGGGAGCTGTTTTTT CASSERLAGGSGELFF
15 TRBJ2-1 few NA TRBV28 TGTGCCAGCAGTCCCCCACCTATCTCCTACAATGAGCAGTTCTTC CASSPPPISYNEQFF
13 TRBJ2-7 NA TRBD1 TRBV29-1 TGCAGCGTTGTAGGACAGGGCGGCTACGAGCAGTACTTC CSVVGQGGYEQYF
16 TRBJ2-7 NA NA TRBV6-1 TGTGCCAGCAGTGAGTTGCCCCGTGCCTATTCCTACGAGCAGTACTTC CASSELPRAYSYEQYF
15 TRBJ2-1 NA NA TRBV25-1 TGTGCCAGCAGTGGGGGGCCGTGGGGGCTTAATGAGCAGTTCTTC CASSGGPWGLNEQFF
15 TRBJ2-5 few NA TRBV27 TGTGCCAGCAGCTCCCCAGTGAGAGGCGACGAGACCCAGTACTTC CASSSPVRGDETQYF
14 TRBJ1-5 NA NA TRBV4-1 TGCGCCAGCAGCCAAGAAGGCGGGCTTTTGCCCCAGCATTTT CASSQEGGLLPQHF
13 TRBJ1-2 NA TRBD1 TRBV27 TGTGCCAGCGGTGGACAGGGGCCGTATGGCTACACCTTC CASGGQGPYGYTF
16 TRBJ1-1 NA TRBD1 TRBV28 TGTGCCAGCAGAAACCGGGACAGGGGCTCGAACACTGAAGCTTTCTTT CASRNRDRGSNTEAFF
15 TRBJ2-2 NA TRBD2 TRBV9 TGTGCCAGCAGCGAGGCGGGAGGGATCACCGGGGAGCTGTTTTTT CASSEAGGITGELFF
13 TRBJ1-1 NA NA TRBV7-9 TGTGCCAGCAGCTTAGGTCTCGACACTGAAGCTTTCTTT CASSLGLDTEAFF
12 TRBJ2-1 NA NA TRBV7-6 TGTGCCAGCAGCTTACAGGACAGCAAGCAGTTCTTC CASSLQDSKQFF
15 TRBJ2-3 NA NA TRBV5-4 TGTGCCAGCAGTGGGGGGAGCTGGGGCACAGATACGCAGTATTTT CASSGGSWGTDTQYF
14 TRBJ1-3 NA NA TRBV6-6 TGTGCCAGCAGTTCAACAGTCACTGGAAACACCATATATTTT CASSSTVTGNTIYF